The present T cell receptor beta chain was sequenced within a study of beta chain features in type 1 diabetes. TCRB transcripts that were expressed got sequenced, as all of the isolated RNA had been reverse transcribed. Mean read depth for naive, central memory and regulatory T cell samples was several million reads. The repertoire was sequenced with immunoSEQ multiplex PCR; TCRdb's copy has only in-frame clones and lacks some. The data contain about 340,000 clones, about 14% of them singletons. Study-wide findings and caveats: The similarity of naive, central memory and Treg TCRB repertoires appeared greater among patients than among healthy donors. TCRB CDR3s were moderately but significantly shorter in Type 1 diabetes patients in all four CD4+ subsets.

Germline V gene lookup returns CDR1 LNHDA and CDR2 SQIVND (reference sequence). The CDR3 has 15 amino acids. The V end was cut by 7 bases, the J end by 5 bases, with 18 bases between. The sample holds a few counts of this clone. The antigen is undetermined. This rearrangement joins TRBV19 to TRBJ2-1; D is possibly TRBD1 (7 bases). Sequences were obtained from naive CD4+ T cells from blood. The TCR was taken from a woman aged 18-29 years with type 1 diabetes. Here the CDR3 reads CASTDAGQNNNEQFF. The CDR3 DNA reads TGTGCCAGTACCGACGCGGGACAGAACAACAATGAGCAGTTCTTC.